This paragraph reports one T cell receptor (beta chain). Its antigen is currently unknown. With 5 bases clipped from V and 4 bases from J, the junction kept 4 bases outside the gene matches. Germline V gives CDR1 SQVTM, CDR2 ANQGSEA. CDR3 length: 13 amino acids. The data derive from a study of cytomegalovirus exposure and HLA in healthy donors. Study results and limitations: Most TCR sequences were uncommon, yet certain public TCRs appeared in many donors.

Amplification used 60 Vbeta primers and 13 Jbeta primers. Repertoires were generated with immunoSEQ multiplex PCR, while TCRdb's copy carries only in-frame clones and drops some. The table has about 120,000 clones, roughly 82% seen once; the top ten hold around 5.5%. Sequenced sample: PBMCs. The sequence was obtained from a young man in good health and CMV-seropositive. This chain uses TRBV29-1 with TRBJ2-5, with 10 bases lining up with TRBD1. This CDR3 reads CSVRQGAPETQYF. The CDR3 DNA is TGCAGCGTTCGACAGGGGGCACCAGAGACCCAGTACTTC.